The 18 T cell receptor beta chains below all came from one sample that was sequenced in a study of CD8 T cells in Susac syndrome. RNA was extracted with the RNeasy kit, and a quantity of roughly 0.5 to 1 ug was reverse transcribed using random hexamers. TCRdb reprocessed the immunoSEQ multiplex PCR reads via MiXCR and lists one record per CDR3 protein. Of about 83,000 distinct CDR3 sequences in the sample, more than 85% are singletons; the top ten hold about 0.45%. Sample: CD8+ T cells from PBMCs. Receptor source: a human donor with Susac syndrome.

The chain uses TRBV4-1 and TRBJ1-2; the D is unclear. Germline V lookup: CDR1 MGHRA, CDR2 YSYEKL. This CDR3 region has 16 residues. Trimming left V 0 bases short and J 3 bases short, with 14 bases between. DNA for the CDR3: TGCGCCAGCAGCCAAGAATCGACCGTGCCCTACTATGGCTACACCTTC. Its translation: CASSQESTVPYYGYTF.

In this sample, this clonotype turned up once. The chain links TRBV28 to TRBJ1-1; 11 bases map to TRBD1. The CDR3 is 14 amino acids. From germline, CDR1 is MDHEN and CDR2 SYDVKM. The ends lost 3 bases at V and 10 bases at J; junction bases unmatched: 7. The CDR3 loop reads CASSLRTGGEGAFF. The CDR3 bases are TGTGCCAGCAGTTTGAGGACAGGGGGCGAGGGAGCTTTCTTT.

This clonotype was observed once. This chain links TRBV27 with TRBJ2-7; no definite D call. With 4 bases removed from V and 5 bases from J, the gap between germline ends came to 12 bases. The germline gives CDR1 MNHEY, CDR2 SMNVEV (reference sequence). This CDR3 spans 13 amino acids. The CDR3 DNA sequence: TGTGCCAGCAGTTACGCGACAACGAACGAGCAGTACTTC. It codes for CASSYATTNEQYF.

The rearrangement joins TRBV29-1 to TRBJ2-1; TRBD2 matches 9 bases. The V and J ends lost 4 bases and 8 bases, in that order; junction bases with no gene match: 6. The CDR3 has 13 amino acids. Germline-derived CDR1 and CDR2 are SQVTM and ANQGSEA. The DNA of the CDR3 is TGCAGCGTTGCTAGCGGGACTTGGGATGAGCAGTTCTTC. It codes for CSVASGTWDEQFF.

This chain joins TRBV11-2 and TRBJ1-3; 7 nucleotides align to TRBD1. The CDR3 has 16 amino acids. V lost 5 bases, J lost 4 bases, and 11 bases stayed unmatched. Germline V gene data show CDR1 as SGHAT and CDR2 as FQNNGV. Here the CDR3 DNA reads TGTGCCAGCAGCCTCATTTACGGGACAGCAGGAAACACCATATATTTT. The encoded protein is CASSLIYGTAGNTIYF.

The CDR3 loop is CASSQDGTGYEQYF. CDR3 nucleotides: TGCGCCAGCAGCCAAGATGGGACGGGCTACGAGCAGTACTTC. The chain carries TRBV4-3 and TRBJ2-7; D may correspond to TRBD1 or TRBD2 (5 bases each). There are 14 residues in the CDR3. Between the trimmed V and J ends, which lost 0 bases and 3 bases, there was a span of 9 bases. CDR1 and CDR2 from the germline V gene are LGHNA and YSLEER.

This clonotype was counted a single time. V usage is TRBV6-6 and J usage is TRBJ1-5, with D perhaps matching TRBD1 (5 bases). The CDR3 consists of 13 residues. The V gene's germline CDR1 is MNHNY and CDR2 SVGAGI (reference sequence). Trimming stripped 3 bases from V and 6 bases from J, with 9 bases between. The DNA of the CDR3 is TGTGCCAGCAGTTATCCAGGGCCTCAGCCCCAGCATTTT. This gives the protein CASSYPGPQPQHF.

V and J are TRBV13 and TRBJ2-3; D is uncertain. The length of the CDR3 is 13 residues. Germline V lookup: CDR1 PRHDT, CDR2 FYEKMQ (reference sequence). Trimming removed 0 bases at V and 5 bases at J, with 6 bases between. CDR3 protein: CASSLGLEDTQYF. The CDR3 DNA follows: TGTGCCAGCAGCTTAGGTCTGGAAGATACGCAGTATTTT.

The chain is built from TRBV12-3 or TRBV12-4 and TRBJ2-1; D not resolved. This CDR3 region has 11 residues. Trimming removed 6 bases from V and 3 bases from J, with 3 bases in between. Here the CDR3 DNA reads TGTGCCAGCAGGAACTACAATGAGCAGTTCTTC. Translating gives CASRNYNEQFF.

The sample holds one count of this clonotype. V and J are TRBV9 and TRBJ1-3; D is unresolved. This CDR3 has 12 amino acids. With 4 bases removed from V and 2 bases from J, the gap between germline ends came to 4 bases. Germline CDR1 reads SGDLS; CDR2 reads YYNGEE. CDR3 region: CASSPTGNTIYF. The CDR3 DNA is TGTGCCAGCAGCCCTACTGGAAACACCATATATTTT.

CDR3 protein: CASSRGGGNAYNEQFF. The DNA of the CDR3 is TGTGCCAGCAGCCGAGGAGGAGGGAATGCCTACAATGAGCAGTTCTTC. J is TRBJ2-1 and V is TRBV9; a possible D gene is TRBD2 (6 bases). The germline V and J ends were trimmed by 4 bases and 2 bases, with 16 bases remaining between them. The CDR3 sequence is 16 residues long. The germline V gene has CDR1 SGDLS and CDR2 YYNGEE.

The genes are TRBV11-2 and TRBJ2-5; tentatively, D is TRBD2 (6 bases). The germline V gene has CDR1 SGHAT and CDR2 FQNNGV. This CDR3 is 15 amino acids long. V was trimmed by 5 bases and J by 5 bases, leaving 18 bases between them. CDR3 sequence reads: CASSHWGEMGETQYF. The CDR3 DNA reads as TGTGCCAGCAGCCACTGGGGGGAGATGGGGGAGACCCAGTACTTC. Supplemented by reference TRBV11-2 and TRBJ2-5, the full variable domain reads EAGVAQSPRYKIIEKRQSVAFWCNPISGHATLYWYQQILGQGPKLLIQFQNNGVVDDSQLPKDRFSAERLKGVDSTLKIQPAKLEDSAVYLCASSHWGEMGETQYFGPGTRLLVL.

The rearrangement joins TRBV20-1 to TRBJ2-1; 10 bases are a match to TRBD2. Germline CDR1 DFQATT, CDR2 SNEGSKA (reference sequence). V was clipped by 3 bases and J by 2 bases; unmatched bases: 4. The CDR3 is made up of 15 amino acids. This CDR3 reads CSARVSGRAYNEQFF. In nucleotides, the CDR3 is TGCAGTGCTAGGGTGAGCGGGAGGGCCTACAATGAGCAGTTCTTC.

The chain combines TRBV6-5 with TRBJ2-5; 8 bases line up with TRBD2. The V segment lost 2 bases and the J segment 2 bases; nucleotides outside the gene matches: 13. The CDR3 runs 18 residues. From germline, CDR1 is MNHEY and CDR2 SVGAGI. The CDR3: CASSYVPGGPGGQETQYF. CDR3 nucleotides: TGTGCCAGCAGTTACGTTCCGGGAGGGCCTGGTGGGCAAGAGACCCAGTACTTC.

This clonotype occurred once. V gene TRBV12-3 or TRBV12-4 combines with J gene TRBJ1-1, with D perhaps TRBD1 (5 bases). V lost 6 bases and J 1 base, leaving 12 bases between the germline ends. The CDR3 runs to 14 residues. The CDR3 spells CASSRDVWNTEAFF. CDR3 bases: TGTGCCAGCAGCCGGGACGTCTGGAACACTGAAGCTTTCTTT.

The rearrangement joins TRBV24-1 to TRBJ2-5; D might be TRBD2 (7 bases). CDR1 is KGHDR and CDR2 is SFDVKD in the germline V gene. The CDR3 is 12 amino acids. The V end lost 4 bases, the J end lost 11 bases, and 13 bases lay between the germline ends. The CDR3 region is CATSEGGTSQYF. CDR3 in DNA: TGTGCCACCAGTGAGGGAGGGACATCGCAGTACTTC.

The rearrangement links TRBV19 to TRBJ2-1; no clear D. V shed 3 bases and J shed 9 bases, with 9 bases lying between them. The germline V gene encodes CDR1 LNHDA and CDR2 SQIVND (reference sequence). The CDR3 is made up of 12 amino acids. CDR3 protein: CASSIAAGEQFF. The CDR3 coding sequence is TGTGCCAGTAGTATTGCAGCCGGTGAGCAGTTCTTC.

This rearrangement joins TRBV29-1 to TRBJ1-2; D ambiguous. Trimming stripped 0 bases from V and 0 bases from J, with 8 bases between. CDR3 size: 14 residues. CDR1 SQVTM and CDR2 ANQGSEA come from the germline V gene. CDR3 loop: CSVEDPDPNYGYTF. CDR3 sequence (DNA): TGCAGCGTTGAAGATCCCGACCCTAACTATGGCTACACCTTC.